This note documents a single T cell receptor (beta chain) sequence. Its antigen is still unknown. This record belongs to a study of T cell responses to AZD1222 COVID-19 vaccine. Whole-study results and caveats: Donors, mostly white British, included more females; clonal diversity was possibly underestimated. Nearly half of the spike-specific TCRs reportedly recognize variant regions that carry no mutations. Spike-spanning, vaccine-associated CD4 TCRs were dominant at 160-218 and 743-854. Spike-specific TCR breadth and depth both grew after two AZD1222 doses.

The CDR3 totals 10 residues. CDR1 is SEHNR, CDR2 FQNEAQ, per germline (reference sequence). Trimming took off 3 bases at V and 9 bases at J, with 2 bases between the two ends. Assay used: immunoSEQ multiplex PCR; TCRdb lists only in-frame clones, some missing. The sample holds 150,000 to 200,000 clones, more than 90% seen once. The sequencing used peripheral blood, collected 28 days after the second dose of the MenACWY control vaccine. The chain carries TRBV7-9 and TRBJ2-2; D unresolved. The TCR originated in an adult who received the MenACWY meningococcal vaccine as a control. The CDR3 here is CASSFRELFF. The CDR3 DNA sequence: TGTGCCAGCAGCTTCCGGGAGCTGTTTTTT.